This record covers a single T cell receptor beta chain. Method: immunoSEQ multiplex PCR; TCRdb's copy keeps in-frame clones and lacks some. Counted here are approximately 80,000 clones, about 95% occurring once; the ten biggest clones make up 9.5% to 10%. This sample was included in a study of OX40 agonist ivuxolimab in advanced cancers. Study in general: It was permissible to have had prior anti-PD-1, anti-PD-L1 or anti-CTLA-4 therapy, and under 45% had some.

This material consisted of CD4+ or CD8+ T cells sorted from blood, taken in a trial of the OX40 agonist ivuxolimab. The TCR comes from an adult with an advanced solid tumor such as melanoma, head and neck, liver or kidney cancer.

CDR3 sequence (DNA): TGCGCCAGCATCCAATCGAAAAAATCTAACACCGGGGAGCTGTTTTTT. It yields the protein CASIQSKKSNTGELFF. V gene TRBV5-1 combines with J gene TRBJ2-2, with no clear D. CDR3 length: 16 amino acids. Germline V lookup: CDR1 SGHRS, CDR2 YFSETQ. V was clipped by 6 bases and J by 2 bases, with 17 bases between them.